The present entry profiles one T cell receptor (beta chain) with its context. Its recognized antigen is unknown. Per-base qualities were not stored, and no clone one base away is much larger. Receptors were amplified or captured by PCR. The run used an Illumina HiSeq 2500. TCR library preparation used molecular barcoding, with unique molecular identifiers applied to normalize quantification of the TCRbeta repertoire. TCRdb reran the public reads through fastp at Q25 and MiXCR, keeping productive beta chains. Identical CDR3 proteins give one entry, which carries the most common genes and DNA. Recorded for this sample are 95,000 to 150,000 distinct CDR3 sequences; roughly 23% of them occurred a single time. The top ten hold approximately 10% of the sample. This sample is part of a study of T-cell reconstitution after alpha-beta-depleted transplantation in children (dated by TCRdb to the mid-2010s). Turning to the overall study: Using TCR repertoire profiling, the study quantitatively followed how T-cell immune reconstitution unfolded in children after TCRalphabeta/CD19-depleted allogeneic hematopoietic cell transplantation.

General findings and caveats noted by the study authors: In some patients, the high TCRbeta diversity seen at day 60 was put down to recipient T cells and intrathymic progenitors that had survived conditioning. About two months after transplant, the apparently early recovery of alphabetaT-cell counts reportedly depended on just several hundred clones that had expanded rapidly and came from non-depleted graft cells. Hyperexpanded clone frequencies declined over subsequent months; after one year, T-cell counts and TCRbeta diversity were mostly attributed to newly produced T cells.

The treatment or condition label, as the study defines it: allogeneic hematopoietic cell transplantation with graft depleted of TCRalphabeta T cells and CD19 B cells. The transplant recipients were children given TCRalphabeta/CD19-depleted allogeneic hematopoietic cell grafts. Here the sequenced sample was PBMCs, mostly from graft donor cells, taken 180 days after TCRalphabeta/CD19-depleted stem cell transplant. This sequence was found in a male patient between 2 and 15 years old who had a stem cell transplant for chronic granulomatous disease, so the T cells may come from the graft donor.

The CDR3 here reads CASSFSGRGQPQHF. The DNA sequence follows: TGTGCCAGCAGTTTCTCGGGACGAGGGCAGCCCCAGCATTTT. The chain is made from TRBV12-3 or TRBV12-4 and TRBJ1-5; the D gene is perhaps TRBD1, from 5 matching bases. The CDR3 measures 14 amino acids from cysteine to phenylalanine. Here the CDR3 DNA is all that survives: 42 bases in frame from base 1. Trimming at the junction amounts to 3 bases on V and 7 bases on J, and the germline ends lie 13 bases apart.